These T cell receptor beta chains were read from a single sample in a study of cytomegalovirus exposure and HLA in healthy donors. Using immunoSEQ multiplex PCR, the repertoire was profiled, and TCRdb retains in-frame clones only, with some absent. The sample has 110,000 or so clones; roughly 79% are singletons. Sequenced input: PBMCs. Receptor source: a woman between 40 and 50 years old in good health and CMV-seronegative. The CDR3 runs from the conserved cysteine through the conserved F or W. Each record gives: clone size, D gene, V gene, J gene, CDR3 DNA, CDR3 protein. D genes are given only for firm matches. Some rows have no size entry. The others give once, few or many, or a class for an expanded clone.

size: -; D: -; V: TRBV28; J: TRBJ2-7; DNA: TGTGCCAGCAGTATCCCCCGACAGTGGGATTCCTACGAGCAGTACTTC; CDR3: CASSIPRQWDSYEQYF
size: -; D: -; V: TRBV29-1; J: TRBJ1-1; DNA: TGCAGCGTTACAGGACAGCTGAACACTGAAGCTTTCTTT; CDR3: CSVTGQLNTEAFF
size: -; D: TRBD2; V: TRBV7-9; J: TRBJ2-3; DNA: TGTGCCAGCAGCTTAGGACTAGCGGGGACAGATACGCAGTATTTT; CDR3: CASSLGLAGTDTQYF
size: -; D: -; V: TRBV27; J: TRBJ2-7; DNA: TGTGCCACCATCCTACGAAGACCGTACTACGAGCAGTACTTC; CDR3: CATILRRPYYEQYF
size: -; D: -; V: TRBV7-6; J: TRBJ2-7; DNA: TGTGCCAGCAGCTACCGGGACACCTACGAGCAGTACTTC; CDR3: CASSYRDTYEQYF
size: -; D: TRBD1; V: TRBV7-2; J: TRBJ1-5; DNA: TGTGCCAGCAGCTCTGGACAGGGGCCTTATCAGCCCCAGCATTTT; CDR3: CASSSGQGPYQPQHF
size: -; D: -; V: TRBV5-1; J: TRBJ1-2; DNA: TGCGCCAGCAGCTCGGGACACCCTAACTATGGCTACACCTTC; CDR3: CASSSGHPNYGYTF
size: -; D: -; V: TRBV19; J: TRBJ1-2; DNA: TGTGCCAGTACCCCGGACGAGTGGAGGTTTGGCTACACCTTC; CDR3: CASTPDEWRFGYTF
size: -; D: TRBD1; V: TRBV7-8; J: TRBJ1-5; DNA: TGTGCCAGCAGCCTCCCCCCACGACAGGGGGCAATAAGCAATCAGCCCCAGCATTTT; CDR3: CASSLPPRQGAISNQPQHF
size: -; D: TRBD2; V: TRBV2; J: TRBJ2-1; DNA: TGTGCCAGCAGTGACGATCCGGGGCGGGAGAGCTCCTACAATGAGCAGTTCTTC; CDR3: CASSDDPGRESSYNEQFF
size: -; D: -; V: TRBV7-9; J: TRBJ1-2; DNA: TGTGCCAGCAGCTTAGAGAGGGGGACCTATGGCTACACCTTC; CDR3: CASSLERGTYGYTF
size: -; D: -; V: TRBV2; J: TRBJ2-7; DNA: TGTGCCAGCCAACTCGGGAACTCCTACGAGCAGTACTTC; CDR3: CASQLGNSYEQYF
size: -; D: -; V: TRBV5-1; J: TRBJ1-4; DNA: TGCGCCAGCAGCTTGAGGGGAGGGGATGAAAAACTGTTTTTT; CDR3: CASSLRGGDEKLFF
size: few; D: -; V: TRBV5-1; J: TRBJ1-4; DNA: TGCGCCAGCAGCCCCGATGGGGGGTTTAGTGAAAAACTGTTTTTT; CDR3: CASSPDGGFSEKLFF
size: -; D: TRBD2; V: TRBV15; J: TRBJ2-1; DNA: TGTGCCACCAGCAGACCCGGACTAGCGGCCAATGAGCAGTTCTTC; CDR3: CATSRPGLAANEQFF
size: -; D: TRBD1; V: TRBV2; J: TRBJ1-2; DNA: TGTGCCAGCAGCTCCGGGACAGGGGGCGCCTATGGCTACACCTTC; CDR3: CASSSGTGGAYGYTF
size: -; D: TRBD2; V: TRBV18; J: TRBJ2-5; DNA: TGTGCCAGCTCACCTTTCGACCCTCGATCGACTAGCGGGAGAGAGACCCAGTACTTC; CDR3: CASSPFDPRSTSGRETQYF
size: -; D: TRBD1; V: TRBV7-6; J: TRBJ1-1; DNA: TGTGCCAGCAGCCGGAACAGGGGATTCGACACTGAAGCTTTCTTT; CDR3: CASSRNRGFDTEAFF
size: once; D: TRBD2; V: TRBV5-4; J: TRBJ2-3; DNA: TGTGCCAGCAGTAACCTAGCGGGGAGAATCACAGATACGCAGTATTTT; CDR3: CASSNLAGRITDTQYF
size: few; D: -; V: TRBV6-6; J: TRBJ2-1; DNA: TGTGCCAGCAGCACGATCGGCGGGGTAAATGAGCAGTTCTTC; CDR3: CASSTIGGVNEQFF
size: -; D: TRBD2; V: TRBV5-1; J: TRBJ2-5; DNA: TGCGCCAGCAGCTTGGTACCCCCGGGAGCACTAGCGGGGGGGCAAGAGACCCAGTACTTC; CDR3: CASSLVPPGALAGGQETQYF
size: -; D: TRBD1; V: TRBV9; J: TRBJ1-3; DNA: TGTGCCAGCAGCCCTCCGGACAGGGGAAACACCATATATTTT; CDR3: CASSPPDRGNTIYF
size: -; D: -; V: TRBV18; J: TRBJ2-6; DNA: TGTGCCAGCTCACCGTCCAGGCAGGCTTCCTCTGGGGCCAACGTCCTGACTTTC; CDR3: CASSPSRQASSGANVLTF
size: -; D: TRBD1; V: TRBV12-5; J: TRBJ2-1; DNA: TGTGCTAGTGGTTGGGACAGGGGGCATGGGTACAATGAGCAGTTCTTC; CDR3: CASGWDRGHGYNEQFF
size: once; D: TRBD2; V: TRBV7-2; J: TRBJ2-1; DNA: TGTGCCAGCAGCTTCTCTAGCGGGAGTTCTGAGCAGTTCTTC; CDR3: CASSFSSGSSEQFF
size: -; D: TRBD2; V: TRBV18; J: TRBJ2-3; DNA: TGTGCCAGCTCACTAGCGGGAACAGATACGCAGTATTTT; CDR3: CASSLAGTDTQYF
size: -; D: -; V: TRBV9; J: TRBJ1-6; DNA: TGTGCCAGCAGCCCCCGCGAGGAGCTTCGCTATAATTCACCCCTCCACTTT; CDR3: CASSPREELRYNSPLHF
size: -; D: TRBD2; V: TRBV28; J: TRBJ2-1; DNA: TGTGCCACCGCGTGGGCGGGAGGGCCGAATGAGCAGTTCTTC; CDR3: CATAWAGGPNEQFF
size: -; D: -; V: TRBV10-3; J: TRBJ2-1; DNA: TGTGCCATCAGTGAAGTGAGCTCCTACAATGAGCAGTTCTTC; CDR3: CAISEVSSYNEQFF
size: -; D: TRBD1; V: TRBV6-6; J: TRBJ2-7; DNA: TGTGCCAGCAGCCAGGGACAGGGAAAGAACGAGCAGTACTTC; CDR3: CASSQGQGKNEQYF
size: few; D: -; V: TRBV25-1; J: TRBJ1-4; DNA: TGTGCCAGCAGTGAGCCAGGTATCAGGAATGAAAAACTGTTTTTT; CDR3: CASSEPGIRNEKLFF
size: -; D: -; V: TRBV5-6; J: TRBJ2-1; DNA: TGTGCCAGCAGCTTGCGCGGGGCCTCTTACAATGAGCAGTTCTTC; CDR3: CASSLRGASYNEQFF
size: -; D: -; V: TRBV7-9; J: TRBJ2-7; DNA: TGTGCCAGCAGCGCTTCAGGGGGGCCCTACGAGCAGTACTTC; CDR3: CASSASGGPYEQYF
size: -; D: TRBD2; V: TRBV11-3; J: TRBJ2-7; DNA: TGTGCCAGCAGCTTAACTAGCGACTACGAGCAGTACTTC; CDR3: CASSLTSDYEQYF
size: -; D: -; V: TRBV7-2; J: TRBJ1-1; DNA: TGTGCCAGCAGCCAAGGGAGTATGAACACTGAAGCTTTCTTT; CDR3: CASSQGSMNTEAFF
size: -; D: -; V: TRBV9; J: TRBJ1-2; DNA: TGTGCCAGCAGCCCTCGACACGGTTCTAACTATGGCTACACCTTC; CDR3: CASSPRHGSNYGYTF
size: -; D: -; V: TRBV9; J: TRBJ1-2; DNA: TGTGCCAGCAGCCCGCGAGGCCTAGGGGGTGGCTACACCTTC; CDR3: CASSPRGLGGGYTF
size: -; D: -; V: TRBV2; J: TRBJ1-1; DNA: TGTGCCAGCAGTGTCAAGAACACTGAAGCTTTCTTT; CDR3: CASSVKNTEAFF
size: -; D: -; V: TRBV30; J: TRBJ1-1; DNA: TGTGCCTGGGGCCACCCGGGGACTGAAGCTTTCTTT; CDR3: CAWGHPGTEAFF
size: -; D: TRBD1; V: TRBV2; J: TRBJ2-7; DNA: TGTGCCAGCAAAGGGACAGATACCTACGAGCAGTACTTC; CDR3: CASKGTDTYEQYF